The clone carrying this T cell receptor beta chain showed up just a few times. Its antigen is unidentified. From germline, CDR1 is SGHTA and CDR2 FQGTGA. V lost 6 bases, J lost 7 bases, and 9 bases stayed unmatched. This CDR3 has 14 amino acids. The record originates from a study of identical twins. One entry per CDR3 protein results from TCRdb running MiXCR on the 5' RACE reads. In the table there are about 430,000 distinct CDR3 sequences, about a fifth of which are singletons. Study results and caveats: The same donors were not followed; conclusions instead depended on cross-sectional statistical analysis. High-abundance cord blood beta clonotypes had fewer insertions; memory repertoires showed none. Invariant MAIT and iNKT cells could partly confound zero-insertion analyses.

This receptor was identified in a man in his fifties or sixties in good health. The sample consisted of naive T cells sorted from blood. V and J are TRBV7-3 and TRBJ2-1, with 7 positions matching TRBD1. For the CDR3, the DNA is TGTGCCAGCAGAACCGGGACAGCATCGAATGAGCAGTTCTTC. Residues: CASRTGTASNEQFF.